Listed here is a single T cell receptor beta chain. What it binds is unknown. This record comes from a study of T cells in localized non-small cell lung cancer. Study findings and constraints: Appearance in adjacent lung was seen for a median roughly 50 of the top 100 tumor clones.

This table comes from immunoSEQ multiplex PCR, and its TCRdb copy is limited to in-frame clones, with some not included. The sample records roughly 20,000 clones, approximately 80% being singletons. Germline V gives CDR1 SGDLS, CDR2 YYNGEE. This CDR3 contains 15 residues. V shed 0 bases and J 4 bases; nucleotides not matched to a gene: 2. The clonotype comes from a man aged 40-75 years with stage I lung adenocarcinoma. Sequencing used peripheral blood, obtained before any cancer treatment. The V and J genes are TRBV9 and TRBJ1-4, with 8 bases matching TRBD1. The CDR3 region is CASSVARGHNEKLFF. Here the CDR3 DNA reads TGTGCCAGCAGCGTAGCCAGGGGGCATAATGAAAAACTGTTTTTT.